What follows are 14 T cell receptor beta chains derived from one specimen sequenced in a study of T-cell reconstitution after alpha-beta-depleted transplantation in children. The library targeted TCRbeta and was prepared with unique molecular identifiers. TCRdb re-called the PCR reads with MiXCR, one entry per CDR3 protein. The sample has about 870,000 distinct CDR3 sequences, roughly 15% seen once. The sequencing here drew on PBMCs, mostly from graft donor cells, taken 360 days after TCRalphabeta/CD19-depleted stem cell transplant. Receptor source: a male patient aged 10-17 years who had a stem cell transplant for acute lymphoblastic leukemia, so the T cells may come from the graft donor.

The J gene is TRBJ2-1, the V gene TRBV6-2 or TRBV6-3; D possibly uses TRBD1 or TRBD2 (5 bases each). The CDR3 length is 15 residues. Between the trimmed V and J ends, which lost 3 bases and 0 bases, there was a span of 9 bases. CDR1 is MNHEY and CDR2 is SVGEGT in the germline V gene. In nucleotides, the CDR3 is TGTGCCAGCAGTTATGGGACCCCCTCCTACAATGAGCAGTTCTTC. Residues: CASSYGTPSYNEQFF.

This chain uses TRBV20-1 with TRBJ2-5, with 14 bases identical to TRBD2. Germline V gene data show CDR1 as DFQATT and CDR2 as SNEGSKA (reference sequence). Trimming cost V 5 bases and J 5 bases; bases outside gene matches: 13. The CDR3 has 17 residues. CDR3 loop: CSAFAPGLAGVGETQYF. The CDR3 nucleotides read TGCAGTGCTTTTGCGCCGGGACTAGCGGGAGTGGGGGAGACCCAGTACTTC.

This chain uses TRBV20-1 with TRBJ2-1; a possible D gene is TRBD2 (5 bases). Trimming took off 3 bases at V and 1 base at J, with 13 bases between the two ends. CDR1 is DFQATT, CDR2 SNEGSKA, per germline (reference sequence). This CDR3 region has 15 residues. CDR3 sequence: CSASAPAESYNEQFF. For the CDR3, the DNA is TGCAGTGCTAGTGCCCCAGCGGAGTCCTACAATGAGCAGTTCTTC.

The J gene is TRBJ2-1, the V gene TRBV20-1; a weak D match, TRBD1 (5 bases). Trimming stripped 6 bases from V and 0 bases from J, with 15 bases between. CDR3 length equals 15 residues. The germline V gene has CDR1 DFQATT and CDR2 SNEGSKA (reference sequence). The CDR3 spells CSAPGGASSYNEQFF. CDR3 sequence (DNA): TGCAGTGCCCCAGGTGGGGCTAGCTCCTACAATGAGCAGTTCTTC.

V gene TRBV7-3 combines with J gene TRBJ2-1; D is ambiguous. Germline loops: CDR1 SGHTA, CDR2 FQGTGA. V lost 1 base and J lost 7, with 8 bases in between. The CDR3 spans 13 residues. In DNA, the CDR3 is TGTGCCAGCAGCTTAAGGACCGAGAATGAGCAGTTCTTC. It is translated as CASSLRTENEQFF. Drawing the rest from reference TRBV7-3 and TRBJ2-1, the complete variable domain is GAGVSQTPSNKVTEKGKYVELRCDPISGHTALYWYRQSLGQGPEFLIYFQGTGAADDSGLPNDRFFAVRPEGSVSTLKIQRTERGDSAVYLCASSLRTENEQFFGPGTRLTVL.

CDR3 in DNA: TGTGCCAGCAGCTTATTCTGGGGACTAGCGGGAGGAAACAATGAGCAGTTCTTC. Its translation: CASSLFWGLAGGNNEQFF. V gene TRBV7-8 combines with J gene TRBJ2-1; TRBD2 agrees at 15 bases. The junction had 7 bases not matched to a gene; V was cut back by 2 bases and J by 5 bases. This CDR3 region has 18 residues. Germline-derived CDR1 and CDR2 are SGHVS and FQNEAQ.

At least ten counts were recorded for this clonotype. V gene TRBV20-1 combines with J gene TRBJ2-1, with 10 bases fitting TRBD2. The length of the CDR3 is 14 residues. CDR1 is DFQATT and CDR2 is SNEGSKA in the germline V gene (reference sequence). The ends lost 3 bases at V and 9 bases at J; junction bases unmatched: 8. The DNA for the CDR3 is TGCAGTGCTAGTAGGGCTAGCGGGAGTGGTGAGCAGTTCTTC. Its translation: CSASRASGSGEQFF.

This rearrangement joins TRBV12-3 or TRBV12-4 to TRBJ2-5; 9 nucleotides match TRBD1. The length of the CDR3 is 16 residues. Losses at the gene ends were 6 bases for V and 6 bases for J; bases not matched to a gene: 14. This CDR3 reads CASRPYGTGMFKTQYF. The CDR3 DNA follows: TGTGCCAGCAGACCATATGGGACAGGGATGTTCAAGACCCAGTACTTC.

The J gene is TRBJ2-4, the V gene TRBV7-2, with 9 bases fitting TRBD1. Per the germline V gene, CDR1 is SGHTA and CDR2 is FQGNSA. The CDR3 consists of 16 residues. The junction had 10 bases not matched to a gene; V was cut back by 2 bases and J by 8 bases. CDR3 loop: CASSLSGTGRIYIQYF. CDR3 coding DNA: TGTGCCAGCAGCTTAAGTGGGACAGGGAGGATATACATTCAGTACTTC.

This chain joins TRBV5-1 and TRBJ2-3; D is perhaps TRBD2 (6 bases). Per the germline V gene, CDR1 is SGHRS and CDR2 is YFSETQ. Between the trimmed V and J ends, which lost 3 bases and 5 bases, there was a span of 13 bases. The CDR3 consists of 14 residues. The CDR3 here is CASSSGTGVDTQYF. The DNA of the CDR3 is TGCGCCAGCAGCTCCGGGACGGGAGTAGATACGCAGTATTTT.

This clonotype was observed a handful of times. The chain joins TRBV12-3 or TRBV12-4 to TRBJ1-5; a weak D match, TRBD1 (6 bases). This CDR3 is built from 13 residues. The V end lost 8 bases, the J end lost 6 bases, and 14 bases lay between the germline ends. CDR3 loop: CASHQQGTQPQHF. In DNA, the CDR3 is TGTGCCAGCCATCAACAGGGCACTCAGCCCCAGCATTTT.

This clonotype was seen a few times. The chain has TRBV24-1 and TRBJ2-2, with TRBD1 as a possible D gene (6 bases). CDR1 and CDR2 from the germline V gene are KGHDR and SFDVKD. V shed 5 bases and J shed 0 bases, with 6 bases lying between them. The CDR3 spans 14 residues. The CDR3 reads CATSGQANTGELFF. The DNA for the CDR3 is TGTGCCACCAGTGGACAGGCGAACACCGGGGAGCTGTTTTTT.

The J gene is TRBJ2-1, the V gene TRBV11-2; possibly TRBD1 for D (6 bases). This CDR3 comprises 15 residues. V was clipped by 3 bases and J by 4 bases, with 13 bases between them. Germline CDR1 is SGHAT and CDR2 is FQNNGV. This chain's CDR3 is CASSFIQGSYNEQFF. The CDR3 region has the DNA TGTGCCAGCAGCTTCATCCAGGGGTCGTACAATGAGCAGTTCTTC.

Only a few counts were recorded for this clonotype. V gene TRBV27 combines with J gene TRBJ2-7; D is undetermined. Per the germline V gene, CDR1 is MNHEY and CDR2 is SMNVEV (reference sequence). CDR3 length: 15 amino acids. Trimming removed 3 bases from V and 1 base from J, with 13 bases in between. The CDR3 bases are TGTGCCAGCAGTTTGAGCAGATACTATTCCTACGAGCAGTACTTC. It codes for CASSLSRYYSYEQYF.